This T cell receptor beta chain appears in the sequencing data of a study of blood T cell repertoires in COVID-19. As for the study in general: Italy, Spain and the United States were the sources of the convalescent and acute COVID-19 samples. In each case, the material was cDNA or gDNA derived from T cells, B-cell-depleted T cells, or PBMCs.

Germline V gives CDR1 MDHEN, CDR2 SYDVKM. The CDR3 runs to 16 residues. V lost 5 bases, J lost 4 bases, and 6 bases stayed unmatched. How the authors handled the data: The assay estimated nucleated cells by amplifying reference gene primers. The table came from immunoSEQ multiplex PCR; TCRdb's copy has only in-frame clones and leaves some out. For V, J and clone size, that table is used; D and trimming come from the DNA. This table has under 200,000 clones, 70% to 90% appearing once. This sequence joins TRBV28 and TRBJ2-1; 12 positions match TRBD2. The sequenced material came from peripheral blood. This clonotype was obtained from a man aged 35 to 55 who had recovered from COVID-19. CDR3 protein: CASSPHGTSGYNEQFF. CDR3 coding DNA: TGTGCCAGCAGTCCGCATGGGACTAGCGGGTACAATGAGCAGTTCTTC. Drawing the rest from reference TRBV28 and TRBJ2-1, the complete variable domain is DVKVTQSSRYLVKRTGEKVFLECVQDMDHENMFWYRQDPGLGLRLIYFSYDVKMKEKGDIPEGYSVSREKKERFSLILESASTNQTSMYLCASSPHGTSGYNEQFFGPGTRLTVL.